This T cell receptor (beta chain) was identified during a study of blood T cells in healthy people across ages. A second PCR, run for about 7 to 12 cycles, used a sample-barcoded 5' primer plus a J-beta primer mix. In TCRdb, the 5' RACE reads were re-called with MiXCR into one record per CDR3 protein. The table includes some 1.4 million distinct CDR3 sequences, 40% to 50% detected once. V dropped 6 bases and J dropped 4; count of bases not matched to a gene: 7. Germline-derived CDR1 and CDR2 are MNHEY and SVGEGT. The CDR3 loop spans 15 amino acids. This sequence originates from a woman aged 18-29 years in good health. The sequencing sample was made of blood. The chain recombines TRBV6-2 or TRBV6-3 with TRBJ1-1; 11 nucleotides align to TRBD1. This chain's CDR3 is CASSTDRGRGTEAFF. The CDR3 DNA is TGTGCCAGCAGCACGGACAGGGGGCGGGGCACTGAAGCTTTCTTT.